This is a list of T cell receptor beta chains from one sample in a study of blood T cell repertoires in COVID-19. The protocol was immunoSEQ multiplex PCR, while the TCRdb copy is restricted to in-frame clones and leaves out a portion. In the table there are about 88,000 clones, 70% to 90% of which are singletons. The sequenced material came from peripheral blood. These receptors all come from a woman older than 75 with acute or convalescent COVID-19. The CDR3 runs from the conserved cysteine through the conserved F or W.

cdr3_aa cdr3_length j_call v_call
CASSYEGEGGEDEQFF 16 TRBJ2-1 TRBV6-5
CANAGTGTDTQYF 13 TRBJ2-3 TRBV28
CASSEAVAIGSQHF 14 TRBJ1-5 TRBV6-1
CASSANDRAGTEAFF 15 TRBJ1-1 TRBV6-5
CASSPPGLPSMETQYF 16 TRBJ2-5 TRBV7-2
CASSYSPGDQPQHF 14 TRBJ1-5 TRBV6-5
CASSSLAGINEQFF 14 TRBJ2-1 TRBV27
CASSVVSGIGGNTIYF 16 TRBJ1-3 TRBV9
CASSPTGLSSYEQYF 15 TRBJ2-7 TRBV6-6
CASRQTGVILYGYTF 15 TRBJ1-2 TRBV27
CASSSDRRNNSPLHF 15 TRBJ1-6 TRBV6-5
CASSQVGAGDTDTQYF 16 TRBJ2-3 TRBV3-1/TRBV3-2
CASSQGQRVPYNEQFF 16 TRBJ2-1 TRBV3-1/TRBV3-2
CAIRGDSSYEQYF 13 TRBJ2-7 TRBV10-3
CASSLRTGGFYSYEQYF 17 TRBJ2-7 TRBV2
CASSYGRNLNTEAFF 15 TRBJ1-1 TRBV6-5
CASSPYVTDTQYF 13 TRBJ2-3 TRBV9
CASSSAGMPGELFF 14 TRBJ2-2 TRBV5-1
CASTPGQGYEQYF 13 TRBJ2-7 TRBV5-1
CASSSGNYGYTF 12 TRBJ1-2 TRBV7-9
CASSFQGAPSTEAFF 15 TRBJ1-1 TRBV28
CASSLVAGAAYNEQFF 16 TRBJ2-1 TRBV11-2
CASSETEGNTIYF 13 TRBJ1-3 TRBV6-1
CASSVGTGSSPLHF 14 TRBJ1-6 TRBV25-1
CASSLLLGSHSYGYTF 16 TRBJ1-2 TRBV27
CASSEARGLGANVLTF 16 TRBJ2-6 TRBV2
CASSFRGNQPQHF 13 TRBJ1-5 TRBV12-3/TRBV12-4
CASSHRDRAYSPLHF 15 TRBJ1-6 TRBV3-1/TRBV3-2
CASSKKGAVHEQFF 14 TRBJ2-1 TRBV5-6
CASSPHSSEQFF 12 TRBJ2-1 TRBV9
CASSREGANGYTF 13 TRBJ1-2 TRBV18
CASSPVTGNTEAFF 14 TRBJ1-1 TRBV5-1